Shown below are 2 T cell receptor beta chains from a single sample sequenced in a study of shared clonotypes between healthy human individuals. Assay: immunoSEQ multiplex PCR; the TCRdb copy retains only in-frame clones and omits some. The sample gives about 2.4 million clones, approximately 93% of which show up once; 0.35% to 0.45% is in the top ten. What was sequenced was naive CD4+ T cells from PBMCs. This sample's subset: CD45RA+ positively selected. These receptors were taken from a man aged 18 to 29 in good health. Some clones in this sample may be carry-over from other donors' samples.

The CDR3 DNA is TGTGCCAGCAGCTTTGACAGGTCACCTGGAAACACCATATATTTT. The encoded protein is CASSFDRSPGNTIYF. The rearrangement uses TRBV7-8 and TRBJ1-3; tentative D call: TRBD1 (6 bases). Germline V gene data show CDR1 as SGHVS and CDR2 as FQNEAQ. The CDR3 runs to 15 residues. V was clipped by 3 bases and J by 2 bases, with 11 bases between them.

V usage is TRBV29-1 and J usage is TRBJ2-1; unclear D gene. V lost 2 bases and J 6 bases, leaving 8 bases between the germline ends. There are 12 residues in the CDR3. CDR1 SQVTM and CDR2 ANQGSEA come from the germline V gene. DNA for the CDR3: TGCAGCGTTGAATGGCTTGCCAATGAGCAGTTCTTC. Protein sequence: CSVEWLANEQFF.